Presented here are 27 T cell receptor beta chains from one specimen sequenced in a study of molecular identifiers for immune sequencing clone quantification. Each CDR3 protein gets one entry after TCRdb re-called the PCR reads with MiXCR. Of over 600,000 distinct CDR3 sequences detected, 15% to 20% appear once; the ten largest clones hold roughly 0.83%. The sequenced sample was naive CD8+ T cells from blood, with Jurkat cell RNA spiked in. The subset denotes: FACS-sorted CD8+CD4-CCR7+CD45RA+ naive T cells. These receptors originate from a human donor in good health. Some libraries in this study had Jurkat cell RNA spiked in.

For this clonotype: A read error is possible here, since a much larger clone lies one base away. The rearrangement uses TRBV27 and TRBJ2-7, with 11 positions matching TRBD2. The CDR3 has 15 residues. CDR1 and CDR2 (germline): MNHEY, SMNVEV (reference sequence). After removal of 7 bases from V and 6 bases from J, the junction contained 11 bases not matched to a gene. The chain's CDR3 is CASTPLAGGPPEQYF. The CDR3 coding sequence is TGTGCCAGCACGCCGTTAGCGGGAGGGCCGCCCGAGCAGTACTTC.

This clonotype was detected many times. The chain recombines TRBV4-3 with TRBJ2-5, with D maybe TRBD2 (7 bases). Germline-derived CDR1 and CDR2 are LGHNA and YSLEER. V was shortened by 2 bases and J by 0 bases, with 19 bases between the two germline ends. This CDR3 contains 18 residues. CDR3 protein: CASSQRLGGGPDQETQYF. The CDR3 nucleotides are TGCGCCAGCAGCCAACGCCTAGGGGGGGGCCCTGACCAAGAGACCCAGTACTTC.

This clonotype came up a few times. CDR3 sequence: CASSSMQGAGAFF. The CDR3 DNA sequence: TGCGCCAGCAGTAGCATGCAGGGTGCTGGAGCTTTCTTT. The gene calls are TRBV10-1 and TRBJ1-1; D may be TRBD1 (5 bases). Trimming removed 5 bases from V and 10 bases from J, with 17 bases in between. CDR1 is WNHNN and CDR2 is SYGVQD in the germline V gene (reference sequence). CDR3 length: 13 amino acids.

This clonotype was observed many times. The rearrangement uses TRBV28 and TRBJ1-3; D is uncertain. The germline V and J ends were trimmed by 1 base and 0 bases, with 13 bases remaining between them. The CDR3 is 17 amino acids. From germline, CDR1 is MDHEN and CDR2 SYDVKM. CDR3 coding DNA: TGTGCCAGCAGTTTATTGCCATCAACAAGCTCTGGAAACACCATATATTTT. Residues: CASSLLPSTSSGNTIYF.

This clonotype has a count of ten or more. The rearrangement joins TRBV20-1 to TRBJ2-7, with D maybe TRBD2 (5 bases). This CDR3 has 15 residues. Trimming removed 1 base at V and 3 bases at J, with 16 bases between. Germline CDR1 and CDR2: DFQATT and SNEGSKA (reference sequence). CDR3 DNA sequence: TGCAGTGCTAGAGTTTCCGGGATAGCGAGCTACGAGCAGTACTTC. Its protein is CSARVSGIASYEQYF.

This clonotype occurred a few times. The rearrangement uses TRBV20-1 and TRBJ2-7; TRBD2 matches at 9 bases. Losses at the gene ends were 0 bases for V and 2 bases for J; bases not matched to a gene: 8. The CDR3 has 16 residues. The V gene's germline CDR1 is DFQATT and CDR2 SNEGSKA (reference sequence). The CDR3 loop reads CSARDHGLAPTYEQYF. CDR3 DNA: TGCAGTGCTAGAGATCATGGACTAGCGCCCACCTACGAGCAGTACTTC.

This clonotype showed up just once. One end of the junction fails to match germline, which may point to a read error. This chain uses TRBV29-1 with TRBJ2-3, with D possibly being TRBD2 (7 bases). Germline V gives CDR1 SQVTM, CDR2 ANQGSEA. The CDR3 totals 15 residues. CDR3 residues: CSAQDGGRGTDAQYF. As DNA, the CDR3 is TGCAGCGCTCAGGACGGGGGGCGAGGCACAGATGCGCAGTATTTT.

This clonotype was seen many times. The gene calls are TRBV4-1 and TRBJ1-5, with D unclear. Germline V lookup: CDR1 MGHRA, CDR2 YSYEKL. Trimming cost V 4 bases and J 6 bases, with 16 bases left between them. The CDR3 runs 15 residues. The CDR3 DNA reads TGCGCCAGCAGCCCTAGGTTTATCGCCACTCAGCCCCAGCATTTT. Protein: CASSPRFIATQPQHF.

In its sample, this clonotype was seen many times. The rearrangement links TRBV5-1 to TRBJ2-2, with D unresolved. Trimming took 0 bases from V and 3 from J, leaving 9 bases between them. The CDR3 is 15 amino acids. The germline V gene has CDR1 SGHRS and CDR2 YFSETQ. CDR3 coding DNA: TGCGCCAGCAGCTTGGGCACACATGACACCGGGGAGCTGTTTTTT. This encodes CASSLGTHDTGELFF.

Details on this clonotype: The junction shows a germline mismatch at one end, possibly a read error. The chain joins TRBV6-5 to TRBJ2-1; 9 bases are a match to TRBD1. CDR3 length: 14 amino acids. Germline-derived CDR1 and CDR2 are MNHEY and SVGAGI. CDR3 sequence reads: CASHRDRAYNEQLF. In DNA form, the CDR3 reads TGTGCCAGTCACCGGGACAGGGCCTACAATGAGCAGCTCTTC.

This clonotype was observed once. A read error is possible here, since a much larger clone lies one base away. This sequence joins TRBV6-2 or TRBV6-3 and TRBJ2-3, with a tentative D call TRBD2 (5 bases). The V end lost 2 bases, the J end lost 4 bases, and 13 bases lay between the germline ends. The CDR3 contains 15 residues. Germline assignment: CDR1 MNHEY and CDR2 SVGEGT. Here the CDR3 DNA reads TGTGCCAGCAGTTACATAAGCGGTTCCGCAGATACGCAGTATTTT. It is translated as CASSYISGSADTQYF.

CDR3 sequence (DNA): TGTGCCAGCAACTCAACAACAGCTCAGATCTACGAGCAGTACTTC. Its protein product is CASNSTTAQIYEQYF. V usage is TRBV7-8 and J usage is TRBJ2-7; D is ambiguous. V was trimmed by 7 bases and J by 3 bases, leaving 19 bases between them. Germline CDR1 and CDR2: SGHVS and FQNEAQ. The CDR3 is made up of 15 amino acids.

This clonotype came up a few times. This sequence joins TRBV28 and TRBJ2-1; D is unresolved. Germline V gene data show CDR1 as MDHEN and CDR2 as SYDVKM. V was trimmed by 6 bases and J by 9 bases, leaving 30 bases between them. CDR3 length: 18 amino acids. In nucleotides, the CDR3 is TGTGCCAGCAGCCAAAAGCCCCTTACCCGGGCAACCGTGAGTGAGCAGTTCTTC. It is translated as CASSQKPLTRATVSEQFF. The complete variable domain, with remaining parts taken from reference TRBV28 and TRBJ2-1, reads DVKVTQSSRYLVKRTGEKVFLECVQDMDHENMFWYRQDPGLGLRLIYFSYDVKMKEKGDIPEGYSVSREKKERFSLILESASTNQTSMYLCASSQKPLTRATVSEQFFGPGTRLTVL.

This clonotype was counted many times. V usage is TRBV4-1 and J usage is TRBJ2-2; D is unclear. The CDR3 covers 14 residues. Per the germline V gene, CDR1 is MGHRA and CDR2 is YSYEKL. With 4 bases removed from V and 7 bases from J, the gap between germline ends came to 13 bases. CDR3 residues: CASSPLLEVGELFF. In DNA form, the CDR3 reads TGCGCCAGCAGCCCACTCCTAGAGGTCGGGGAGCTGTTTTTT.

This clonotype was detected once. A much larger clone is a single base away; this may be a read error. No conserved phenylalanine or tryptophan ends this CDR3, so it is likely a read error. The chain is built from TRBV12-3 or TRBV12-4 and TRBJ1-1; TRBD1 matches 7 bases. Germline trimming cut 4 bases from V and 0 bases from J; bases unmatched to any gene: 2. This CDR3 region has 14 residues. The CDR3, as DNA: TGTGCCAGCAGTTCACAGGGGTTGAACACTGAAGCTTTCCTT. Amino acids: CASSSQGLNTEAFL.

This clonotype has ten or more counts. The chain is built from TRBV30 and TRBJ1-1; TRBD1 matches 7 bases. The V segment lost 6 bases and the J segment 7 bases; nucleotides outside the gene matches: 14. The CDR3 has 14 residues. The germline V gene has CDR1 GTSNPN and CDR2 SVGIG (reference sequence). The DNA of the CDR3 is TGTGCCTGTTCCGGGTTAGGGGGCTTATATGAAGCTTTCTTT. Translating gives CACSGLGGLYEAFF. Combining the CDR3 with reference TRBV30 and TRBJ1-1 gives the whole variable domain SQTIHQWPATLVQPVGSPLSLECTVEGTSNPNLYWYRQAAGRGLQLLFYSVGIGQISSEVPQNLSASRPQDRQFILSSKKLLLSDSGFYLCACSGLGGLYEAFFGQGTRLTVV.

This clonotype was seen a single time. Without the conserved terminal phenylalanine or tryptophan, this CDR3 likely stems from a read error. The chain joins TRBV30 to TRBJ2-3, with a possible D match to TRBD1 (6 bases). V lost 1 base, J lost 0 bases, and 11 bases lay in between. The CDR3 is made up of 15 amino acids. The germline gives CDR1 GTSNPN, CDR2 SVGIG (reference sequence). CDR3 bases: TGTGCCTGGAGTGCCGGGACAACGAGCACAGATACGCAGTATTAT. Protein: CAWSAGTTSTDTQYY.

This clonotype was picked up many times. The chain links TRBV10-3 to TRBJ2-7, with 7 bases identical to TRBD1. This CDR3 contains 16 residues. Trimming took 4 bases from V and 4 from J; bases not matched to a gene: 13. Germline V gene data show CDR1 as ENHRY and CDR2 as SYGVKD. This CDR3 reads CAISAESSDRRYEQYF. The CDR3 nucleotides are TGTGCCATCAGTGCCGAGAGCTCGGACAGGAGGTACGAGCAGTACTTC.

This clonotype was observed at least ten times. V usage is TRBV12-5 and J usage is TRBJ1-5, with D unclear. Germline loops: CDR1 LGHNT, CDR2 FRNRAP. Trimming stripped 2 bases from V and 6 bases from J, with 5 bases between. CDR3 size: 12 residues. The CDR3 sequence: CASGLTSQPQHF. Written as DNA, the CDR3 is TGTGCTAGTGGTTTGACCAGTCAGCCCCAGCATTTT.

This clonotype occurred many times. This sequence joins TRBV19 and TRBJ2-3, with a tentative D call TRBD2 (5 bases). The CDR3 covers 15 residues. V was shortened by 1 base and J by 5 bases, with 13 bases between the two germline ends. Germline CDR1 LNHDA, CDR2 SQIVND (reference sequence). CDR3 residues: CASSIAGYSGDTQYF. The CDR3 DNA follows: TGTGCCAGTAGTATAGCTGGCTACAGCGGAGATACGCAGTATTTT.

This clonotype occurred many times. The rearrangement joins TRBV5-6 to TRBJ2-2, with D perhaps matching TRBD1 (5 bases). Germline V gene data show CDR1 as SGHDT and CDR2 as YYEEEE. This CDR3 comprises 16 residues. The V gene lost 0 bases and the J gene lost 0 bases, with 9 bases spanning the gap. CDR3 amino acids: CASSLDRSPNTGELFF. The CDR3 coding sequence is TGTGCCAGCAGCTTGGACAGGTCCCCGAACACCGGGGAGCTGTTTTTT.

This clonotype occurred once. The gene calls are TRBV11-2 and TRBJ2-2; 12 bases map to TRBD2. This CDR3 is 16 amino acids long. Germline CDR1 SGHAT, CDR2 FQNNGV. Unmatched junction bases numbered 1, after V lost 1 base and J lost 4 bases. CDR3 coding DNA: TGTGCCAGCAGCTTAGTACTAGCGGGGGGCACCGGGGAGCTGTTTTTT. Its protein product is CASSLVLAGGTGELFF.

At least ten counts were recorded for this clonotype. The rearrangement uses TRBV6-2 or TRBV6-3 and TRBJ2-5, with D possibly called TRBD1 or TRBD2 (5 bases each). In germline, CDR1 is MNHEY, CDR2 SVGEGT. The CDR3 has 18 amino acids. V lost 0 bases to trimming and J lost 2 bases, with 19 bases between them. DNA for the CDR3: TGTGCCAGCAGTTACTCGGAAATCGGGGACGGTCGACAAGAGACCCAGTACTTC. This translates into CASSYSEIGDGRQETQYF.

Concerning this clonotype: This could be a read error, since a much larger clone is one nucleotide away. The chain couples TRBV5-8 to TRBJ1-1, with TRBD1 matching over 12 bases. The CDR3 spans 16 residues. From germline, CDR1 is SGHTS and CDR2 YDEGEE. CDR3 DNA: TGTGCCAGCAGCTTCCGGGACAGGGGGCCAAGGACTGAAGCTTCCTTT. This codes for CASSFRDRGPRTEASF. The full variable domain, with the rest looked up from reference TRBV5-8 and TRBJ1-1, is EAGVTQSPTHLIKTRGQQATLRCSPISGHTSVYWYQQALGLGLQFLLWYDEGEERNRGNFPPRFSGRQFPNYSSELNVNALELEDSALYLCASSFRDRGPRTEASFGQGTRLTVV.

This clonotype was counted at least ten times. V is TRBV10-2 and J is TRBJ1-5, with 9 bases aligning to TRBD1. The CDR3 spans 14 residues. CDR1 and CDR2 (germline): WSHSY, SAAADI. V lost 5 bases and J lost 5; bases outside the gene matches: 4. DNA of the CDR3: TGCGCCAGCAGTTCCGGGACAGGGCATCAGCCCCAGCATTTT. The encoded protein is CASSSGTGHQPQHF.

The rearrangement uses TRBV5-1 and TRBJ1-2; 9 bases match TRBD1. CDR1 and CDR2 from the germline V gene are SGHRS and YFSETQ. Trimming removed 0 bases from V and 4 bases from J; junction bases left unmatched: 4. The CDR3 loop spans 15 amino acids. The CDR3 loop is CASSLDRGRSYGYTF. The CDR3 region has the DNA TGCGCCAGCAGCTTGGACAGGGGGCGCAGCTATGGCTACACCTTC.

This clonotype was detected many times. The V call is TRBV30, the J call TRBJ1-5; tentative D call: TRBD1 (6 bases). Germline V gene sequence: CDR1 GTSNPN, CDR2 SVGIG (reference sequence). V lost 0 bases and J lost 6, with 15 bases in between. This CDR3 contains 15 residues. CDR3 residues: CAWSVRGAGVQPQHF. CDR3 coding DNA: TGTGCCTGGAGTGTACGCGGGGCAGGGGTTCAGCCCCAGCATTTT.